This T cell receptor beta chain was sequenced during a study of early T cells in non-severe SARS-CoV-2 infection. Study-level points and caveats: The VDJdb matching leaned toward anti-spike CD8 responses and overlooked private and CD4 specificities.

The germline gives CDR1 MDHEN, CDR2 SYDVKM. With 3 bases removed from V and 2 bases from J, the gap between germline ends came to 7 bases. The CDR3 sequence is 13 residues long. This clonotype was counted between two and nine times. The antigen is unknown. The protocol attached unique molecular identifiers to individual cDNA molecules. TCRdb called the 5' RACE reads again in MiXCR, with one record for every CDR3 protein. The sample has around 82,000 distinct CDR3 sequences; 9.5% to 15% are singletons. The rearrangement joins TRBV28 to TRBJ1-2; D uncertain. The sequence came from an adult who was a healthcare worker with PCR-confirmed SARS-CoV-2 infection or an uninfected control (not recorded which). Input material: whole blood. In DNA form, the CDR3 reads TGTGCCAGCAGTTTGGGAGGGAACTATGGCTACACCTTC. It encodes CASSLGGNYGYTF.